The rows below give T cell receptor beta chains drawn from one sample of a study of T cells expressing NK-cell markers. Using the 5' RACE reads, TCRdb records one entry per CDR3 protein without DNA. The sample has just under 150,000 distinct CDR3 sequences. The sample consisted of blood T cells: a sorted CD56 or NKG2C T cell subset, CD4+ or CD8+ T cells, or bulk PBMC T cells (not recorded which). The receptors stem from a man younger than 30 in good health. The CDR3 runs from the conserved cysteine through the conserved F or W.

>TRBV12-3/TRBV12-4|TRBJ2-2
CASSPTIGGTGELFF
>TRBV5-6|TRBJ2-7
CASTPGGSYEQYF
>TRBV4-2|TRBJ2-1
CASSQDNSPATEQFF
>TRBV7-9|TRBJ2-1
CASSPRQGVTYNEQFF
>TRBV28|TRBJ2-5
CASSLVSGRASETQYF
>TRBV12-3/TRBV12-4|TRBJ1-2
CASSNAGTADGYTF
>TRBV29-1|TRBJ2-3
CSVQGEANTQYF
>TRBV6-2/TRBV6-3|TRBJ2-5
CASSYDEAAYQETQYF
>TRBV6-1|TRBJ2-2
CAAELQGTSNTGELFF
>TRBV27|TRBJ2-1
CASSYSHSVRNEQFF
>TRBV5-5|TRBJ2-1
CASSDPFAGGPNEQFF
>TRBV11-2|TRBJ2-6
CASSQGVGTSISGANVLTF
>TRBV7-2|TRBJ2-7
CASSGPTSGRTYEQYF
>TRBV2|TRBJ2-3
CASSGASGTDTQYF
>TRBV11-2|TRBJ2-3
CASSLKALSSTDTQYF
>TRBV30|TRBJ2-6
CANVDGSGANVLTF
>TRBV7-3|TRBJ2-1
CASSLGHLDNEQFF
>TRBV7-9|TRBJ2-1
CASSATSSHEQFF